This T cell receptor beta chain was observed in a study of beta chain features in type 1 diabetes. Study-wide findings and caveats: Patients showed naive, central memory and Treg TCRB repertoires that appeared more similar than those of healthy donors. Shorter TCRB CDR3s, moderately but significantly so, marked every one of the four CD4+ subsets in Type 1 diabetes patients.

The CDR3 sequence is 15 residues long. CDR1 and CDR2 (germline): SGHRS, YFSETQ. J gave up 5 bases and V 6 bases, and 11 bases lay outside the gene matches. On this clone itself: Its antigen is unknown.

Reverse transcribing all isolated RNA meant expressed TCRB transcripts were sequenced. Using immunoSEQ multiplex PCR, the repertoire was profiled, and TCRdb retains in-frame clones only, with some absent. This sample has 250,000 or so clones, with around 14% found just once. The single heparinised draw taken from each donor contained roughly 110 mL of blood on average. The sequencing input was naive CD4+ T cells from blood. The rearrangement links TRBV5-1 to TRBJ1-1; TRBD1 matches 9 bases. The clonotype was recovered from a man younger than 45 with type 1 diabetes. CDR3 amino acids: CASTVTGGGGTEAFF. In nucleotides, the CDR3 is TGCGCCAGCACCGTGACAGGGGGAGGAGGGACTGAAGCTTTCTTT.